This entry is about one T cell receptor beta chain. These data are taken from a study of blood T cell repertoires in COVID-19. The CDR3 loop spans 16 amino acids. Germline lookup yields CDR1 MDHEN and CDR2 SYDVKM. Trimming left V 5 bases short and J 5 bases short, with 19 bases between. Authors' analysis steps: Reference gene primer amplification gave nucleated cell count estimates. Clones were sequenced by immunoSEQ multiplex PCR, and TCRdb holds only the in-frame ones, with some missing. That table furnishes V, J and clone size, whereas the DNA furnished D and trimming. This table has some 400,000 clones, roughly 86% appearing once.

The sequence was obtained from a woman in her twenties or thirties who had recovered from COVID-19. V usage is TRBV28 and J usage is TRBJ1-5; TRBD1 is a possible D gene (5 bases). The material sequenced was PBMCs or T cells enriched from blood (not recorded which). The CDR3 region has the DNA TGTGCCAGCAGTCCGATCCTTCGGGGGGGGGATCAGCCCCAGCATTTT. This codes for CASSPILRGGDQPQHF.